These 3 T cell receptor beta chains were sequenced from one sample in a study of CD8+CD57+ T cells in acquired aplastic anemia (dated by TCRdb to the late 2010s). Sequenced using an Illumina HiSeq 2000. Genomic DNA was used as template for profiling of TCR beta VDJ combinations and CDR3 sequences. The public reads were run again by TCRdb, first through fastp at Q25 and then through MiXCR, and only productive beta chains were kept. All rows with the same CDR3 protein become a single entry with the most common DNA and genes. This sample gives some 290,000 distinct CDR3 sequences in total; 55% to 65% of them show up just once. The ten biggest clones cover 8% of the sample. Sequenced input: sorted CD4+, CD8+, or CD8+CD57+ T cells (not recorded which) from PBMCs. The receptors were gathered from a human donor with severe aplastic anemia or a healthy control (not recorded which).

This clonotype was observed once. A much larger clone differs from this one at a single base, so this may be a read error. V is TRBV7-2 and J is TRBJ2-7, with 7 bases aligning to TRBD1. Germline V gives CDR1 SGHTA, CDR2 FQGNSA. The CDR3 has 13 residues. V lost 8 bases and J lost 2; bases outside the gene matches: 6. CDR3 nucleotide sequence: TGTGCCAGCGGAAACAGGGGCACCTACGAGCAGTACTTC. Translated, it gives CASGNRGTYEQYF.

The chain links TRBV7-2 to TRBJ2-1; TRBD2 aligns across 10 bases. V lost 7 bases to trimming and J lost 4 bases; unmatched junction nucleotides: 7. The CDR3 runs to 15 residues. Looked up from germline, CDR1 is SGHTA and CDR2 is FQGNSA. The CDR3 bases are TGTGCCAGCACGATTAGCGGGGGGCCTTACAATGAGCAGTTCTTC. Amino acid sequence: CASTISGGPYNEQFF.

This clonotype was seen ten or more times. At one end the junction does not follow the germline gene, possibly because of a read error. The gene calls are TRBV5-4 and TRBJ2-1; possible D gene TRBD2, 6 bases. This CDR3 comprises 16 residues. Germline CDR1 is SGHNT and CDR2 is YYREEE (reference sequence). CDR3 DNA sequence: TGTACCAGCAGCCACCAACGACTAGTTCGGAACAATGAGCAGTTCTTC. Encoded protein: CTSSHQRLVRNNEQFF.